Listed here are 26 T cell receptor beta chains from one sample, sequenced in a study of monozygotic twins with inflammatory bowel disease. TCRdb reworked the 5' RACE reads into one entry per CDR3 protein, no DNA. The listing records a few hundred thousand distinct CDR3 sequences. The material sequenced was blood. These receptors were collected from a human donor with ulcerative colitis or Crohn's disease, or a healthy co-twin of an affected twin (not recorded which).

V gene TRBV23-1 combines with J gene TRBJ1-5; TCRdb picks TRBD1, but there is no DNA to check that call. TRBV23-1 is annotated as an ORF whose role is uncertain. The CDR3 is 16 amino acids. The CDR3 is CASSQPCGGGDQPQHF.

The V gene is TRBV3-1, the J gene TRBJ2-7; checking the TCRdb D call of TRBD1 is not possible without DNA. In germline, CDR1 is LGHDT, CDR2 YNNKEL (reference sequence). This CDR3 contains 15 residues. CDR3: CASSQSTGVSYEQYF.

The CDR3 loop is CASSPLAGGGETQYF. This chain links TRBV7-3 with TRBJ2-5; no DNA is available, so the TRBD2 call from TCRdb remains unchecked. The CDR3 runs 15 residues. CDR1 SGHTA and CDR2 FQGTGA come from the germline V gene. Together with reference TRBV7-3 and TRBJ2-5, the CDR3 gives the full variable domain: GAGVSQTPSNKVTEKGKYVELRCDPISGHTALYWYRQSLGQGPEFLIYFQGTGAADDSGLPNDRFFAVRPEGSVSTLKIQRTERGDSAVYLCASSPLAGGGETQYFGPGTRLLVL.

The gene calls are TRBV24-1 and TRBJ2-2; TCRdb names TRBD1, which stays unverified in the absence of DNA. The CDR3 totals 17 residues. CDR1 is KGHDR, CDR2 SFDVKD, per germline. CDR3 protein: CATSDLGGTPYTGELFF.

The chain recombines TRBV18 with TRBJ2-1. Germline V gene data show CDR1 as KGHSH and CDR2 as LQKENI. This CDR3 has 15 amino acids. The CDR3 region is CASSPRTGPYNEQFF.

The chain combines TRBV30 with TRBJ2-3; TCRdb reports TRBD2, a call that lacks DNA to check it against. The CDR3 is 13 amino acids. Germline V gene data show CDR1 as GTSNPN and CDR2 as SVGIG (reference sequence). This chain's CDR3 is CAWTGGNADTQYF.

The V call is TRBV10-3, the J call TRBJ2-3; with no DNA, the TCRdb D assignment of TRBD2 cannot be verified. The CDR3 covers 13 residues. Germline-derived CDR1 and CDR2 are ENHRY and SYGVKD. The CDR3 loop is CAIRREVTDTQYF.

The chain joins TRBV18 to TRBJ2-7; TCRdb returns TRBD1, unconfirmable since there is no DNA. The CDR3 length is 15 residues. The germline gives CDR1 KGHSH, CDR2 LQKENI. CDR3 amino acids: CASSLTGQKLYEQYF.

The chain links TRBV12-3 or TRBV12-4 to TRBJ2-1; the TCRdb D gene call, TRBD1, has no DNA to confirm it. The CDR3 is made up of 16 amino acids. The chain's CDR3 is CASSYMTARSYNEQFF.

This chain links TRBV10-3 with TRBJ2-2; TCRdb names TRBD1, which stays unverified in the absence of DNA. CDR1 ENHRY and CDR2 SYGVKD come from the germline V gene. The CDR3 length is 17 residues. The CDR3 loop is CAISERTGGPNTGELFF.

V gene TRBV9 combines with J gene TRBJ2-1. Germline V gene lookup returns CDR1 SGDLS and CDR2 YYNGEE. The CDR3 extends over 12 amino acids. CDR3 sequence reads: CASSALTNEQFF. Based on the CDR3 plus reference TRBV9 and TRBJ2-1, the full variable domain is DSGVTQTPKHLITATGQRVTLRCSPRSGDLSVYWYQQSLDQGLQFLIQYYNGEERAKGNILERFSAQQFPDLHSELNLSSLELGDSALYFCASSALTNEQFFGPGTRLTVL.

The chain recombines TRBV20-1 with TRBJ2-7; absent DNA, TCRdb's TRBD1 call cannot be checked. The length of the CDR3 is 15 residues. From germline, CDR1 is DFQATT and CDR2 SNEGSKA (reference sequence). This chain's CDR3 is CSARTLTGGTYEQYF.

CDR3 sequence reads: CASSQGNPLRQPQHF. The chain links TRBV3-1 to TRBJ1-5. Germline assignment: CDR1 LGHDT and CDR2 YNNKEL (reference sequence). This CDR3 is 15 amino acids long. Full variable domain (outside the CDR3, taken from reference TRBV3-1 and TRBJ1-5): DTAVSQTPKYLVTQMGNDKSIKCEQNLGHDTMYWYKQDSKKFLKIMFSYNNKELIINETVPNRFSPKSPDKAHLNLHINSLELGDSAVYFCASSQGNPLRQPQHFGDGTRLSIL.

The chain has TRBV19 and TRBJ2-5; the TRBD1 assignment by TCRdb is unverifiable without DNA. The CDR3 has 17 amino acids. Germline V gene data show CDR1 as LNHDA and CDR2 as SQIVND (reference sequence). CDR3 protein: CASSLQRGLGQSETQYF.

The rearrangement uses TRBV5-1 and TRBJ2-2. This CDR3 comprises 12 residues. Germline V CDR1 and CDR2: SGHRS, YFSETQ. CDR3 sequence reads: CASRSGSGELFF. Full variable domain (rest looked up from reference TRBV5-1 and TRBJ2-2): KAGVTQTPRYLIKTRGQQVTLSCSPISGHRSVSWYQQTPGQGLQFLFEYFSETQRNKGNFPGRFSGRQFSNSRSEMNVSTLELGDSALYLCASRSGSGELFFGEGSRLTVL.

The chain combines TRBV7-9 with TRBJ2-5; TCRdb gives TRBD1 as the D gene, but with no DNA this cannot be confirmed. The CDR3 loop spans 14 amino acids. CDR1 and CDR2 (germline): SEHNR, FQNEAQ (reference sequence). The CDR3 loop is CASSLGEGWKTQYF.

This rearrangement joins TRBV10-3 to TRBJ1-2; TCRdb selects TRBD1, and the lack of DNA leaves this call unchecked. Germline V gene sequence: CDR1 ENHRY, CDR2 SYGVKD. The CDR3 consists of 15 residues. The CDR3 is CAISEGGGVNYGYTF.

V gene TRBV7-2 combines with J gene TRBJ2-7; the TRBD1 assignment by TCRdb is unverifiable without DNA. The CDR3 runs 15 residues. Germline CDR1 and CDR2: SGHTA and FQGNSA. The CDR3 protein is CASSLERSPGSEQYF.

The rearrangement joins TRBV10-3 to TRBJ2-3; the D gene TCRdb calls, TRBD2, cannot be checked with no DNA. The CDR3 has 14 amino acids. Germline CDR1 and CDR2: ENHRY and SYGVKD. CDR3 sequence: CAIREGLVPDTQYF.

The V and J genes are TRBV12-3 or TRBV12-4 and TRBJ2-7; TCRdb reports TRBD1, a call that lacks DNA to check it against. CDR3 length: 14 residues. CDR3 protein: CASSSAGRPYEQYF.

The chain joins TRBV4-3 to TRBJ1-2; lacking DNA, the TRBD1 call made by TCRdb goes unchecked. Germline V CDR1 and CDR2: LGHNA, YSLEER. The CDR3 sequence is 18 residues long. The CDR3 loop reads CASSQVHFQGGYSYGYTF.

The V and J genes are TRBV4-2 and TRBJ1-1; TCRdb picks TRBD1, but there is no DNA to check that call. This CDR3 has 16 residues. Germline V gene lookup returns CDR1 LGHNA and CDR2 YNFKEQ. The chain's CDR3 is CASSPGQGGRNTEAFF.

The chain has TRBV20-1 and TRBJ2-5; the D gene TCRdb calls, TRBD2, cannot be checked with no DNA. Germline CDR1 DFQATT, CDR2 SNEGSKA (reference sequence). CDR3 length: 17 residues. The CDR3 is CSARRGTSGGPKETQYF.

The chain's CDR3 is CASTGPTLGTGELFF. The V gene is TRBV9, the J gene TRBJ2-2; TCRdb indicates TRBD2, and absent DNA this call remains unverified. The CDR3 runs 15 residues. Germline V gene lookup returns CDR1 SGDLS and CDR2 YYNGEE.

This rearrangement joins TRBV16 to TRBJ1-5. Germline V CDR1 and CDR2: KGHSY, FQNENV. This CDR3 is 15 amino acids long. The chain's CDR3 is CASSRGSGINQPQHF.

The V and J genes are TRBV6-5 and TRBJ1-5. The CDR3 extends over 16 amino acids. Germline V gene lookup returns CDR1 MNHEY and CDR2 SVGAGI. CDR3 in amino acids: CASSYSPTYSNQPQHF.